The entry below gives a single TCR beta chain sequence along with its context. Its antigen is unknown. Noted treatment: around 19 received Ad26.COV2.S at low or high dose, single or two shots; 5 received placebo; per-sample allocation not given. The investigators took samples on day 63 after the first vaccine or placebo injection. The sample came from a Boston adult aged 18-55 years. The source of the sample is a study of Ad26.COV2.S vaccination and SARS-CoV-2 variants. Study details: The donor belonged to the COV1001 Ad26.COV2.S trial arm. Donor got 5x10^10 or 1x10^11 viral particles of Ad26.COV2.S.

The CDR3 extends over 19 amino acids. V lost 1 base, J lost 0 bases, and 12 bases stayed unmatched. Germline V CDR1 and CDR2: MNHNS, SASEGT. Whole-study results and caveats: The breadth of spike-specific CD8+ and CD4+ T cell responses after vaccination was reportedly substantial.

The repertoire was sequenced with immunoSEQ multiplex PCR; TCRdb's copy has only in-frame clones and lacks some. The sample carries about 420,000 clones, more than 75% recorded once. V usage is TRBV6-1 and J usage is TRBJ1-3, with 7 bases matching TRBD1. The sample consisted of peripheral blood, taken in a trial of Ad26.COV2.S vaccine versus placebo. This sequence originates from a person between 18 and 65 years old who received the Ad26.COV2.S COVID-19 vaccine or a placebo. The CDR3, as DNA: TGTGCCAGCAGTGAAGTGTTTGGGACAGAATCCATCTCTGGAAACACCATATATTTT. This encodes CASSEVFGTESISGNTIYF.